Shown below are 11 T cell receptor beta chains from a single sample sequenced in a study of cytomegalovirus exposure and HLA in healthy donors. PCR amplification relied on 60 Vbeta primers (plus 13 Jbeta primers). Some clones are missing from TCRdb's copy, which holds only in-frame ones; the method was immunoSEQ multiplex PCR. The table records some 57,000 clones, 65% to 80% of them present only once. Sequencing was performed on PBMCs. The receptors stem from a woman in her 30s in good health and CMV-seronegative.

The count of this clone is one. The J gene is TRBJ2-5, the V gene TRBV4-1; D gene ambiguous. The V gene's germline CDR1 is MGHRA and CDR2 YSYEKL. The CDR3 sequence is 14 residues long. V lost 1 base and J 3 bases, leaving 9 bases between the germline ends. CDR3 DNA: TGCGCCAGCAGCCAAGTGATTAGCAAAGAGACCCAGTACTTC. This gives the protein CASSQVISKETQYF.

This clone was seen only once. The rearrangement links TRBV13 to TRBJ1-5; TRBD1 agrees at 7 bases. CDR3 length equals 15 residues. V was clipped by 5 bases and J by 2 bases; unmatched bases: 6. Germline-derived CDR1 and CDR2 are PRHDT and FYEKMQ (reference sequence). The CDR3 nucleotides read TGTGCCAGCAGCGAGGGGGCTGGAGGCAATCAGCCCCAGCATTTT. This gives the protein CASSEGAGGNQPQHF.

The chain recombines TRBV10-1 with TRBJ2-7; weak D call: TRBD2 (6 bases). Trimming stripped 3 bases from V and 0 bases from J, with 12 bases between. Per the germline V gene, CDR1 is WNHNN and CDR2 is SYGVQD (reference sequence). The CDR3 has 15 amino acids. The CDR3, as DNA: TGCGCCAGCAGTGATTTTAGCGGATTCTCCTACGAGCAGTACTTC. The encoded protein is CASSDFSGFSYEQYF.

This rearrangement joins TRBV7-9 to TRBJ2-5, with D possibly being TRBD2 (6 bases). The germline gives CDR1 SEHNR, CDR2 FQNEAQ (reference sequence). V was trimmed by 6 bases and J by 3 bases, leaving 17 bases between them. This CDR3 contains 15 residues. CDR3 amino acids: CASREGAFREETQYF. The CDR3 DNA follows: TGTGCCAGCAGGGAGGGAGCTTTTCGGGAAGAGACCCAGTACTTC.

This chain joins TRBV5-1 and TRBJ2-7; 7 bases line up with TRBD1. CDR3 length equals 14 residues. V was pared by 1 base and J by 2 bases, with 3 bases of the junction left unmatched. Looked up from germline, CDR1 is SGHRS and CDR2 is YFSETQ. The chain's CDR3 is CASSLYRGAYEQYF. As DNA, the CDR3 is TGCGCCAGCAGCTTGTACAGGGGAGCCTACGAGCAGTACTTC.

This rearrangement joins TRBV29-1 to TRBJ1-1; weak D call: TRBD1 (5 bases). The CDR3 length is 15 residues. Trimming took 0 bases from V and 0 from J, leaving 11 bases between them. Germline-derived CDR1 and CDR2 are SQVTM and ANQGSEA. The CDR3 DNA is TGCAGCGTTGAAGATGCGGGGCAGATGAACACTGAAGCTTTCTTT. Translating gives CSVEDAGQMNTEAFF.

This clone was seen more than once but under ten times. The chain combines TRBV10-3 with TRBJ2-3; 13 positions match TRBD2. From germline, CDR1 is ENHRY and CDR2 SYGVKD. The CDR3 consists of 19 residues. V dropped 0 bases and J dropped 2; count of bases not matched to a gene: 8. The CDR3 nucleotides are TGTGCCATCAGTGAGTCAAAAATGACTAGCGGGAGGTCCACAGATACGCAGTATTTT. As protein: CAISESKMTSGRSTDTQYF.

The chain uses TRBV6-5 and TRBJ2-1; TRBD1 matches 7 bases. CDR1 is MNHEY and CDR2 is SVGAGI in the germline V gene. The CDR3 consists of 14 residues. Trimming took 8 bases from V and 1 from J; bases not matched to a gene: 5. As DNA, the CDR3 is TGTGCCAGCTCGACAGGGCTGTCCTACAATGAGCAGTTCTTC. It is translated as CASSTGLSYNEQFF.

This chain uses TRBV29-1 with TRBJ2-5, with TRBD2 as a possible D gene (7 bases). The V end was cut by 5 bases, the J end by 4 bases, with 17 bases between. Per germline, CDR1 SQVTM and CDR2 ANQGSEA. This CDR3 spans 14 amino acids. The chain's CDR3 is CSVRDPRGAETQYF. The CDR3 nucleotides read TGCAGCGTTCGGGACCCACGGGGGGCAGAGACCCAGTACTTC.

This clone was seen just once. This chain uses TRBV7-8 with TRBJ2-2; possibly TRBD1 for D (5 bases). The germline gives CDR1 SGHVS, CDR2 FQNEAQ. CDR3 length: 16 amino acids. Trimming removed 1 base from V and 6 bases from J, with 15 bases in between. The CDR3 DNA follows: TGTGCCAGCAGCTTAGGGCTTTTGGAAGGGGCCGGGGAGCTGTTTTTT. Translated: CASSLGLLEGAGELFF.

This chain joins TRBV5-6 and TRBJ2-3; D unclear. V was pared by 5 bases and J by 2 bases, with 6 bases between. CDR1 is SGHDT, CDR2 YYEEEE, per germline. CDR3 length: 12 residues. CDR3 residues: CASSRYTDTQYF. CDR3 coding DNA: TGTGCCAGCAGTCGGTACACAGATACGCAGTATTTT.